These 16 T cell receptor beta chains came from one sample sequenced in a study of Ad26.COV2.S vaccination and SARS-CoV-2 variants. The assay was immunoSEQ multiplex PCR, and TCRdb's table has in-frame clones only and misses some. The sample contains over 300,000 clones, around 82% of which appear only once. Treatment denoted: 15 to 20 received Ad26.COV2.S at low or high dose, single or two shots; several received placebo; per-sample allocation not given. Collection of the samples took place on day 63 after the first injection of vaccine or placebo. The sequencing here drew on peripheral blood, taken in a trial of Ad26.COV2.S vaccine versus placebo. The receptors shown here come from a person between 18 and 65 years old who received the Ad26.COV2.S COVID-19 vaccine or a placebo.

The genes are TRBV6-2 or TRBV6-3 and TRBJ1-2, with D perhaps TRBD1 (6 bases). The CDR3 runs to 17 residues. Germline CDR1 and CDR2: MNHEY and SVGEGT. V was trimmed by 2 bases and J by 3 bases, leaving 19 bases between them. As DNA, the CDR3 is TGTGCCAGCAGTTACGACCTGAGACAGGCAAGAGACTATGGCTACACCTTC. Its translation is CASSYDLRQARDYGYTF.

The rearrangement joins TRBV13 to TRBJ1-4; D might be TRBD1 (6 bases). There are 18 residues in the CDR3. The germline gives CDR1 PRHDT, CDR2 FYEKMQ (reference sequence). V was shortened by 2 bases and J by 0 bases, with 16 bases between the two germline ends. CDR3 residues: CASSLWEAEGATNEKLFF. The CDR3 DNA reads as TGTGCCAGCAGCTTATGGGAGGCCGAGGGGGCAACTAATGAAAAACTGTTTTTT.

CDR3: CASSRKNNQPQHF. The CDR3 region has the DNA TGTGCCAGCAGTCGCAAAAACAATCAGCCCCAGCATTTT. V gene TRBV12-3 or TRBV12-4 combines with J gene TRBJ1-5; D gene uncertain. Trimming left V 5 bases short and J 3 bases short, with 8 bases between. The CDR3 totals 13 residues.

The V call is TRBV11-2, the J call TRBJ1-4, with a possible D match to TRBD1 (5 bases). V was trimmed by 5 bases and J by 6 bases, leaving 19 bases between them. CDR1 SGHAT and CDR2 FQNNGV come from the germline V gene. This CDR3 is built from 16 residues. In nucleotides, the CDR3 is TGTGCCAGCAGCACCCGCCTAGGAGGGGAAGATGAAAAACTGTTTTTT. This codes for CASSTRLGGEDEKLFF.

CDR3 sequence (DNA): TGTGCCAGCAGTTTATCATTTGTCCGGGACAGGGCATACGAGCAGTACTTC. It codes for CASSLSFVRDRAYEQYF. The chain recombines TRBV28 with TRBJ2-7; 9 nucleotides align to TRBD1. The CDR3 has 17 amino acids. J was trimmed by 4 bases and V by 1 base; bases with no gene match: 11. Germline values: CDR1 MDHEN, CDR2 SYDVKM.

This rearrangement joins TRBV7-2 to TRBJ2-7, with D possibly TRBD2 on 7 matching bases. This CDR3 is built from 14 residues. Between the trimmed V and J ends, which lost 3 bases and 2 bases, there was a span of 11 bases. Per germline, CDR1 SGHTA and CDR2 FQGNSA. The DNA of the CDR3 is TGTGCCAGCAGCTTTCCGGGGGGCGCCTACGAGCAGTACTTC. It is translated as CASSFPGGAYEQYF. The full variable domain, rest sourced from reference TRBV7-2 and TRBJ2-7, is GAGVSQSPSNKVTEKGKDVELRCDPISGHTALYWYRQSLGQGLEFLIYFQGNSAPDKSGLPSDRFSAERTGGSVSTLTIQRTQQEDSAVYLCASSFPGGAYEQYFGPGTRLTVT.

This clone came up a few times. V usage is TRBV18 and J usage is TRBJ1-3; D call uncertain. The V and J ends lost 1 base and 0 bases respectively, with 4 bases between them. The CDR3 sequence is 14 residues long. CDR1 and CDR2 (germline): KGHSH, LQKENI. The CDR3 DNA is TGTGCCAGCTCACCACAGAGCTCTGGAAACACCATATATTTT. Its translation is CASSPQSSGNTIYF.

V and J are TRBV12-1 and TRBJ2-1; no check of the table's D call, TRBD2, against the DNA was made. TRBV12-1 is deemed a pseudogene. CDR3 length: 18 residues. The CDR3 DNA reads as TGTGCCAGCAGCTCTCAATCCGGGACTAGTGGTTTAACGGATGAGCAGTTCTTC. Amino acid sequence: CASSSQSGTSGLTDEQFF.

The V call is TRBV19, the J call TRBJ1-4, with a weak D call TRBD1 (5 bases). V was clipped by 3 bases and J by 5 bases, with 10 bases between them. Germline lookup yields CDR1 LNHDA and CDR2 SQIVND (reference sequence). This CDR3 has 14 amino acids. CDR3 sequence reads: CASSILQENEKLFF. The CDR3 DNA sequence: TGTGCCAGTAGTATTCTACAGGAGAATGAAAAACTGTTTTTT. The variable domain in full, with the rest retrieved from reference TRBV19 and TRBJ1-4, is DGGITQSPKYLFRKEGQNVTLSCEQNLNHDAMYWYRQDPGQGLRLIYYSQIVNDFQKGDIAEGYSVSREKKESFPLTVTSAQKNPTAFYLCASSILQENEKLFFGSGTQLSVL.

J is TRBJ2-2 and V is TRBV5-4; no clear D. V lost 5 bases, J lost 0 bases, and 5 bases lay in between. Germline-derived CDR1 and CDR2 are SGHNT and YYREEE (reference sequence). This CDR3 is built from 13 residues. CDR3 in amino acids: CASRTPNTGELFF. Written as DNA, the CDR3 is TGTGCCAGCAGGACACCGAACACCGGGGAGCTGTTTTTT.

V is TRBV11-2 and J is TRBJ2-1, with D perhaps matching TRBD1 (6 bases). CDR1 SGHAT and CDR2 FQNNGV come from the germline V gene. The CDR3 consists of 13 residues. V was cut by 6 bases and J by 6 bases, with 12 bases left in between. In DNA, the CDR3 is TGTGCCAGCAGTACAGGGCTGAGCAATGAGCAGTTCTTC. Translating gives CASSTGLSNEQFF. Full variable domain (rest looked up from reference TRBV11-2 and TRBJ2-1): EAGVAQSPRYKIIEKRQSVAFWCNPISGHATLYWYQQILGQGPKLLIQFQNNGVVDDSQLPKDRFSAERLKGVDSTLKIQPAKLEDSAVYLCASSTGLSNEQFFGPGTRLTVL.

The chain combines TRBV11-3 with TRBJ1-2; D gene ambiguous. V was clipped by 8 bases and J by 0 bases, with 7 bases between them. This CDR3 has 12 residues. Germline lookup yields CDR1 SGHNT and CDR2 YENEEA. The CDR3 is CASGWSNYGYTF. CDR3 DNA sequence: TGTGCCAGCGGCTGGTCTAACTATGGCTACACCTTC.

The V gene is TRBV19, the J gene TRBJ1-5, with D perhaps TRBD1 (5 bases). Looked up from germline, CDR1 is LNHDA and CDR2 is SQIVND (reference sequence). V was pared by 10 bases and J by 6 bases, with 25 bases between. This CDR3 has 16 amino acids. The CDR3 reads CATQTGRVQSSQPQHF. The CDR3 DNA reads as TGTGCCACCCAAACCGGCAGGGTCCAAAGCTCTCAGCCCCAGCATTTT.

The CDR3 nucleotides are TGCGCCAGCAGCTTAAATGGGGCGGGGACAGATACGCAGTATTTT. This gives the protein CASSLNGAGTDTQYF. The chain has TRBV5-1 and TRBJ2-3; a weak D match, TRBD2 (6 bases). The CDR3 is made up of 15 amino acids. Looked up from germline, CDR1 is SGHRS and CDR2 is YFSETQ. The germline V and J ends were trimmed by 2 bases and 3 bases, with 13 bases remaining between them.

The J gene is TRBJ2-1, the V gene TRBV27, with a weak D call TRBD1 (6 bases). The CDR3 loop spans 16 amino acids. Germline CDR1 MNHEY, CDR2 SMNVEV (reference sequence). Between the trimmed V and J ends, which lost 2 bases and 8 bases, there was a span of 19 bases. The CDR3 loop reads CASSLLDSKGADEQFF. DNA for the CDR3: TGTGCCAGCAGTTTACTGGACAGTAAGGGAGCCGATGAGCAGTTCTTC.

This chain connects TRBV7-9 to TRBJ2-1; 12 bases align to TRBD2. The ends lost 5 bases at V and 7 bases at J; junction bases unmatched: 9. The CDR3 covers 16 residues. Germline V lookup: CDR1 SEHNR, CDR2 FQNEAQ (reference sequence). DNA for the CDR3: TGTGCCAGCAGCCTTGCATCCGGGACTAGCGGGAATGAGCAGTTCTTC. It codes for CASSLASGTSGNEQFF.